These 21 T cell receptor beta chains were all obtained from the same sample, sequenced in a study of cytomegalovirus exposure and HLA in healthy donors. This PCR relied on a set of 60 Vbeta primers and 13 Jbeta primers. The protocol was immunoSEQ multiplex PCR, while the TCRdb copy is restricted to in-frame clones and leaves out a portion. The sample includes 210,000 or so clones, around 88% of them seen just once. The specimen sequenced was PBMCs. These TCRs come from a woman aged 18-30 years in good health and CMV-seronegative.

The J gene is TRBJ2-7, the V gene TRBV4-1; TRBD1 agrees at 9 bases. Looked up from germline, CDR1 is MGHRA and CDR2 is YSYEKL. The CDR3 contains 14 residues. The V and J ends lost 5 bases and 4 bases, in that order; junction bases with no gene match: 6. CDR3 in DNA: TGCGCCAGCAGCGCACAGGGGGCCGGGTACGAGCAGTACTTC. Amino acids: CASSAQGAGYEQYF.

This clone was counted a single time. The V call is TRBV5-1, the J call TRBJ1-2; 9 nucleotides align to TRBD1. Trimming cost V 4 bases and J 5 bases; bases outside gene matches: 9. Germline V CDR1 and CDR2: SGHRS, YFSETQ. The CDR3 is 15 residues long. The DNA of the CDR3 is TGCGCCAGCAGCAGTAAACAGGGGGCAGGTTATGGCTACACCTTC. Translated: CASSSKQGAGYGYTF. Combining the CDR3 with reference TRBV5-1 and TRBJ1-2 gives the whole variable domain KAGVTQTPRYLIKTRGQQVTLSCSPISGHRSVSWYQQTPGQGLQFLFEYFSETQRNKGNFPGRFSGRQFSNSRSEMNVSTLELGDSALYLCASSSKQGAGYGYTFGSGTRLTVV.

The rearrangement uses TRBV6-1 and TRBJ1-2; TRBD1 aligns across 7 bases. The CDR3 is made up of 16 amino acids. The ends lost 4 bases at V and 5 bases at J; junction bases unmatched: 13. Germline V gene lookup returns CDR1 MNHNS and CDR2 SASEGT. CDR3 region: CASSAGPDRYLYGYTF. The CDR3, as DNA: TGTGCCAGCAGTGCCGGACCGGACAGGTACCTATATGGCTACACCTTC.

Regarding this clone: Different DNA sequences within this sample yield the same CDR3. This chain uses TRBV5-4 with TRBJ1-2; 9 bases are shared with TRBD1. CDR3 length: 13 residues. Trimming took 0 bases from V and 7 from J; bases not matched to a gene: 1. Germline V gives CDR1 SGHNT, CDR2 YYREEE (reference sequence). The CDR3 protein is CASSLGTGVGYTF. The CDR3 DNA reads TGTGCCAGCAGCTTGGGGACAGGGGTTGGCTACACCTTC.

This chain uses TRBV4-1 with TRBJ1-1; 7 nucleotides agree with TRBD1. The V segment lost 4 bases and the J segment 1 base; nucleotides outside the gene matches: 9. Germline CDR1 is MGHRA and CDR2 is YSYEKL. There are 16 residues in the CDR3. The CDR3 region is CASSPLQNRGNTEAFF. DNA for the CDR3: TGCGCCAGCAGCCCCTTACAAAACAGGGGGAACACTGAAGCTTTCTTT.

The rearrangement joins TRBV27 to TRBJ2-7; D possibly corresponds to TRBD1 (7 bases). V was cut by 3 bases and J by 3 bases, with 12 bases left in between. Germline lookup yields CDR1 MNHEY and CDR2 SMNVEV (reference sequence). The CDR3 runs to 14 residues. The CDR3 region has the DNA TGTGCCAGCAGTTTGCAGGGGGGTCACTACGAGCAGTACTTC. Translating gives CASSLQGGHYEQYF.

This clone was recorded only once. This chain connects TRBV10-3 to TRBJ2-3, with D possibly TRBD1 on 6 matching bases. The CDR3 is 14 amino acids. V dropped 6 bases and J dropped 4 bases, with 14 bases sitting between them. CDR1 is ENHRY, CDR2 SYGVKD, per germline. CDR3 bases: TGTGCCATCAGCGCCCAGGGGAACGCAGATACGCAGTATTTT. Protein: CAISAQGNADTQYF.

This chain connects TRBV30 to TRBJ2-7; 9 nucleotides match TRBD2. The CDR3 covers 14 residues. J lost 6 bases, V lost 5 bases, and 11 bases had no gene match. CDR1 GTSNPN and CDR2 SVGIG come from the germline V gene (reference sequence). The CDR3 loop is CAWDTGTSYGEQYF. Here the CDR3 DNA reads TGTGCCTGGGATACCGGGACTAGCTACGGCGAGCAGTACTTC.

In this sample, this clone turned up once. The chain employs TRBV11-2 and TRBJ2-1; no clear D. The CDR3 is 12 residues long. V was trimmed by 5 bases and J by 2 bases, leaving 4 bases between them. Germline V gene sequence: CDR1 SGHAT, CDR2 FQNNGV. CDR3 sequence reads: CASSPAYNEQFF. The CDR3 DNA follows: TGTGCCAGCAGCCCCGCCTACAATGAGCAGTTCTTC.

The chain links TRBV30 to TRBJ2-4; 9 nucleotides match TRBD1. The CDR3 has 14 amino acids. The V and J ends lost 5 bases and 4 bases, in that order; junction bases with no gene match: 6. The V gene's germline CDR1 is GTSNPN and CDR2 SVGIG (reference sequence). CDR3 residues: CAWGTGTGKNIQYF. The CDR3 DNA sequence: TGTGCCTGGGGGACCGGGACAGGGAAAAACATTCAGTACTTC. The full variable domain, completed using reference TRBV30 and TRBJ2-4, is SQTIHQWPATLVQPVGSPLSLECTVEGTSNPNLYWYRQAAGRGLQLLFYSVGIGQISSEVPQNLSASRPQDRQFILSSKKLLLSDSGFYLCAWGTGTGKNIQYFGAGTRLSVL.

This clone was observed once. This sequence joins TRBV2 and TRBJ2-5, with a possible D match to TRBD2 (5 bases). The germline V gene has CDR1 SNHLY and CDR2 FYNNEI. The CDR3 runs to 13 residues. V dropped 8 bases and J dropped 2 bases, with 12 bases sitting between them. CDR3 sequence (DNA): TGTGCCAGCCCAAAAACTAGGCAAGAGACCCAGTACTTC. It yields the protein CASPKTRQETQYF.

This rearrangement joins TRBV7-9 to TRBJ1-3, with 10 bases that match TRBD1. Per the germline V gene, CDR1 is SEHNR and CDR2 is FQNEAQ (reference sequence). The CDR3 sequence is 17 residues long. Trimming at V came to 3 bases and at J to 2 bases, leaving 7 bases not matched to a gene. CDR3 protein: CASSFPGQGTTGNTIYF. DNA of the CDR3: TGTGCCAGCAGCTTCCCGGGACAGGGGACGACTGGAAACACCATATATTTT.

The chain has TRBV25-1 and TRBJ1-1; D is unclear. Germline assignment: CDR1 MGHDK and CDR2 SYGVNS. The CDR3 runs 13 residues. Trimming cost V 8 bases and J 2 bases, with 12 bases left between them. This CDR3 reads CASGGTLNTEAFF. The CDR3, as DNA: TGTGCCAGCGGTGGTACACTAAACACTGAAGCTTTCTTT. Drawing the rest from reference TRBV25-1 and TRBJ1-1, the complete variable domain is EADIYQTPRYLVIGTGKKITLECSQTMGHDKMYWYQQDPGMELHLIHYSYGVNSTEKGDLSSESTVSRIRTEHFPLTLESARPSHTSQYLCASGGTLNTEAFFGQGTRLTVV.

The chain joins TRBV27 to TRBJ1-4; tentatively, D is TRBD1 (5 bases). CDR3 length: 14 residues. Trimming pared 3 bases from V and 5 bases from J, leaving 10 bases between. Germline CDR1 MNHEY, CDR2 SMNVEV (reference sequence). CDR3 sequence reads: CASSLGQNNEKLFF. CDR3 nucleotide sequence: TGTGCCAGCAGTTTGGGGCAGAACAATGAAAAACTGTTTTTT.

V is TRBV27 and J is TRBJ1-1; unclear D gene. The CDR3 extends over 15 amino acids. Trimming pared 5 bases from V and 6 bases from J, leaving 19 bases between. Germline V gene sequence: CDR1 MNHEY, CDR2 SMNVEV (reference sequence). The CDR3 DNA reads TGTGCCAGCAGTCCAAAGACAATGTATAGCGCTGAAGCTTTCTTT. Amino acids: CASSPKTMYSAEAFF.

This chain joins TRBV6-6 and TRBJ1-4; D unclear. Germline loops: CDR1 MNHNY, CDR2 SVGAGI (reference sequence). V was pared by 6 bases and J by 5 bases, with 16 bases between. The CDR3 spans 15 residues. The CDR3 spells CASRNRGASNEKLFF. CDR3 nucleotide sequence: TGTGCCAGCAGAAACCGCGGCGCCTCGAATGAAAAACTGTTTTTT.

The gene calls are TRBV27 and TRBJ2-2; TRBD1 is a possible D gene (5 bases). The ends were cut back, 2 bases at V and 5 bases at J, with 12 bases in the middle. Germline V gives CDR1 MNHEY, CDR2 SMNVEV (reference sequence). The CDR3 sequence is 15 residues long. For the CDR3, the DNA is TGTGCCAGCAGTTTAAGGGGTTCTATAACCGGGGAGCTGTTTTTT. Translated: CASSLRGSITGELFF.

The V and J genes are TRBV18 and TRBJ2-1; perhaps TRBD2 as D (5 bases). CDR1 and CDR2 from the germline V gene are KGHSH and LQKENI. V shed 2 bases and J shed 5 bases, with 7 bases lying between them. The CDR3 is made up of 13 amino acids. The CDR3 loop is CASSPDGNNEQFF. The CDR3 DNA reads as TGTGCCAGCTCACCAGACGGGAACAATGAGCAGTTCTTC.

This sequence joins TRBV7-8 and TRBJ1-1; D gene uncertain. CDR1 is SGHVS, CDR2 FQNEAQ, per germline. The length of the CDR3 is 13 residues. V lost 5 bases and J 1 base, leaving 8 bases between the germline ends. As DNA, the CDR3 is TGTGCCAGCAGCCGGAGGGAGAACACTGAAGCTTTCTTT. Encoded protein: CASSRRENTEAFF.

This clone was detected a few times. The V gene is TRBV10-2, the J gene TRBJ1-1; a weak D match, TRBD1 (5 bases). Trimming shortened V by 5 bases and J by 0 bases, and 19 bases separated the two germline ends. This CDR3 comprises 17 residues. Germline loops: CDR1 WSHSY, CDR2 SAAADI. The chain's CDR3 is CASSTSWGSLMNTEAFF. In DNA, the CDR3 is TGCGCCAGCAGTACTTCCTGGGGCAGTTTGATGAACACTGAAGCTTTCTTT.

The chain joins TRBV7-9 to TRBJ2-2, with D perhaps matching TRBD2 (6 bases). V was pared by 8 bases and J by 5 bases, with 12 bases between. The CDR3 has 13 residues. Per the germline V gene, CDR1 is SEHNR and CDR2 is FQNEAQ (reference sequence). DNA of the CDR3: TGTGCCAGCTTATTCGCGGGGACCGGGGAGCTGTTTTTT. Protein sequence: CASLFAGTGELFF. The full variable domain, rest sourced from reference TRBV7-9 and TRBJ2-2, is DTGVSQNPRHKITKRGQNVTFRCDPISEHNRLYWYRQTLGQGPEFLTYFQNEAQLEKSRLLSDRFSAERPKGSFSTLEIQRTEQGDSAMYLCASLFAGTGELFFGEGSRLTVL.